A single sample gave rise to the 9 T cell receptor beta chains below, sequenced in a study of T-cell memory formation after mild COVID-19. TCRdb redid the calling of the 5' RACE reads with MiXCR, one entry per CDR3 protein. Counted here are hundreds of thousands of distinct CDR3 sequences, 17% occurring once; the ten biggest clones make up roughly 7.7%. What was sequenced was PBMCs or a T cell subset sorted from them (not recorded which). The receptors shown here come from an adult woman who had mild COVID-19 (a few samples of this study predate the infection). Cell type and time point are not known.

The table lists this clonotype with a few counts. The chain uses TRBV6-5 and TRBJ2-5; D might be TRBD2 (5 bases). The V gene lost 0 bases and the J gene lost 3 bases, with 11 bases spanning the gap. Germline V lookup: CDR1 MNHEY, CDR2 SVGAGI. The CDR3 is 15 amino acids. The CDR3 DNA sequence: TGTGCCAGCAGTTACTCGAATTCCGGGAAAGAGACCCAGTACTTC. It yields the protein CASSYSNSGKETQYF.

The chain joins TRBV20-1 to TRBJ2-1; D ambiguous. Trimming left V 3 bases short and J 9 bases short, with 6 bases between. This CDR3 has 10 amino acids. Germline V gives CDR1 DFQATT, CDR2 SNEGSKA (reference sequence). CDR3 coding DNA: TGCAGTGCTAGGGCCGGTGAGCAGTTCTTC. As protein: CSARAGEQFF.

The chain couples TRBV20-1 to TRBJ2-1; D gene uncertain. Germline V CDR1 and CDR2: DFQATT, SNEGSKA (reference sequence). V gave up 0 bases and J gave up 0 bases, with 6 bases separating them. This CDR3 comprises 14 residues. CDR3 DNA sequence: TGCAGTGCTAGAGATGTGGGCTCCTACAATGAGCAGTTCTTC. Translated, it gives CSARDVGSYNEQFF.

The J gene is TRBJ2-6, the V gene TRBV11-2; no definite D call. The CDR3 is 15 amino acids. V was shortened by 3 bases and J by 1 base, with 7 bases between the two germline ends. The V gene's germline CDR1 is SGHAT and CDR2 FQNNGV. The CDR3 spells CASSLHGSGANVLTF. The DNA of the CDR3 is TGTGCCAGCAGCTTGCACGGTTCTGGGGCCAACGTCCTGACTTTC.

This sequence joins TRBV24-1 and TRBJ1-5; 9 bases are shared with TRBD1. V lost 4 bases, J lost 6 bases, and 3 bases stayed unmatched. There are 14 residues in the CDR3. From germline, CDR1 is KGHDR and CDR2 SFDVKD. This CDR3 is CATSETGGFQPQHF. In nucleotides, the CDR3 is TGTGCCACCAGTGAGACAGGGGGGTTTCAGCCCCAGCATTTT.

The V call is TRBV5-8, the J call TRBJ1-2; unclear D gene. Germline V gives CDR1 SGHTS, CDR2 YDEGEE. The CDR3 is made up of 13 amino acids. V lost 5 bases and J 2 bases, leaving 10 bases between the germline ends. Written as DNA, the CDR3 is TGTGCCAGCAGTGGGAGGGAAAACTATGGCTACACCTTC. Protein product: CASSGRENYGYTF. The full variable domain, in which reference TRBV5-8 and TRBJ1-2 provide the parts outside the CDR3, is EAGVTQSPTHLIKTRGQQATLRCSPISGHTSVYWYQQALGLGLQFLLWYDEGEERNRGNFPPRFSGRQFPNYSSELNVNALELEDSALYLCASSGRENYGYTFGSGTRLTVV.

This clonotype was counted a few times. V usage is TRBV20-1 and J usage is TRBJ1-1, with D perhaps TRBD1 (6 bases). V was cut by 5 bases and J by 6 bases, with 19 bases left in between. CDR3 size: 14 residues. Germline-derived CDR1 and CDR2 are DFQATT and SNEGSKA (reference sequence). The CDR3 region has the DNA TGCAGTGCTCTGGGACATCTAAACCGGGCTGAAGCTTTCTTT. Translated: CSALGHLNRAEAFF.

The chain's CDR3 is CASTRGLVSGELFF. The CDR3 DNA reads as TGTGCCAGCACCCGGGGGCTGGTATCCGGGGAGCTGTTTTTT. The chain carries TRBV6-2 or TRBV6-3 and TRBJ2-2; D assignment may be TRBD1 or TRBD2 (6 bases each). Germline V gene lookup returns CDR1 MNHEY and CDR2 SVGEGT. The germline V and J ends were trimmed by 7 bases and 6 bases, with 15 bases remaining between them. The CDR3 loop spans 14 amino acids.

V is TRBV5-4 and J is TRBJ2-7, with 7 bases identical to TRBD2. J lost 7 bases, V lost 4 bases, and 8 bases had no gene match. Germline V gene data show CDR1 as SGHNT and CDR2 as YYREEE (reference sequence). The CDR3 has 13 amino acids. This chain's CDR3 is CASSRDYSGEQYF. CDR3 nucleotides: TGTGCCAGCAGCCGGGACTATTCGGGAGAGCAGTACTTC. The full variable domain, completed using reference TRBV5-4 and TRBJ2-7, is ETGVTQSPTHLIKTRGQQVTLRCSSQSGHNTVSWYQQALGQGPQFIFQYYREEENGRGNFPPRFSGLQFPNYSSELNVNALELDDSALYLCASSRDYSGEQYFGPGTRLTVT.